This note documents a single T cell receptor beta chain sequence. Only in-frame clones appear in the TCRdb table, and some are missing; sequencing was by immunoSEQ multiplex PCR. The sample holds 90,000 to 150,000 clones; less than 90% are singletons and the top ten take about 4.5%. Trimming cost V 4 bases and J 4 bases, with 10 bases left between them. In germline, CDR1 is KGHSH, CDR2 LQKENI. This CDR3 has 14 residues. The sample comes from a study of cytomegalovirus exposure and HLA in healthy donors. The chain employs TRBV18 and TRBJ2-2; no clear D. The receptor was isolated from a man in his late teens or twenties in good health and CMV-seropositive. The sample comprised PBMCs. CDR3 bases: TGTGCCAGCTCACGAGCGACCCCCACCGGGGAGCTGTTTTTT. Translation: CASSRATPTGELFF.